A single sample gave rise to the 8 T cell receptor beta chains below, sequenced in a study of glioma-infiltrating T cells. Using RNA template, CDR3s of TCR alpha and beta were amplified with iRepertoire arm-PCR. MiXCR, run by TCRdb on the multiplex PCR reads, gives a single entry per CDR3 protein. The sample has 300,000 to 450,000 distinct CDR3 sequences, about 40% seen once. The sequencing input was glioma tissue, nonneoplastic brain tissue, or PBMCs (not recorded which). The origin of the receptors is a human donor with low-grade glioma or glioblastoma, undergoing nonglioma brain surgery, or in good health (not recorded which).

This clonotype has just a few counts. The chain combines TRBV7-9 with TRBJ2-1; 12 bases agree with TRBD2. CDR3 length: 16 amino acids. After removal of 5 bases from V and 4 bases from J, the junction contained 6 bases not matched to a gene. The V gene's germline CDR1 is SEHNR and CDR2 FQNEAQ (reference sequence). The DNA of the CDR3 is TGTGCCAGCAGCCTGACTAGCGGGAGTCGTTACAATGAGCAGTTCTTC. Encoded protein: CASSLTSGSRYNEQFF. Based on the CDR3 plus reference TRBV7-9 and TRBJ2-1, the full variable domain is DTGVSQNPRHKITKRGQNVTFRCDPISEHNRLYWYRQTLGQGPEFLTYFQNEAQLEKSRLLSDRFSAERPKGSFSTLEIQRTEQGDSAMYLCASSLTSGSRYNEQFFGPGTRLTVL.

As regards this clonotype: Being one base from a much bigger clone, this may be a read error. The CDR3 loop reads CASSEVGTDKYGYTF. Here the CDR3 DNA reads TGTGCCAGCAGTGAAGTCGGGACAGACAAATATGGCTACACCTTC. The chain joins TRBV6-1 to TRBJ1-2, with 7 bases matching TRBD1. V was clipped by 1 base and J by 5 bases; unmatched bases: 7. Germline lookup yields CDR1 MNHNS and CDR2 SASEGT. The CDR3 runs to 15 residues.

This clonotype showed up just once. CDR3: CASTEEQGSSYEQYF. The CDR3 region has the DNA TGTGCCAGCACCGAGGAACAGGGAAGCTCCTACGAGCAGTACTTC. V gene TRBV7-9 combines with J gene TRBJ2-7; D is perhaps TRBD1 (6 bases). CDR1 SEHNR and CDR2 FQNEAQ come from the germline V gene (reference sequence). Trimming took 7 bases from V and 0 from J, leaving 16 bases between them. The CDR3 loop spans 15 amino acids. Together with reference TRBV7-9 and TRBJ2-7, the CDR3 gives the full variable domain: DTGVSQNPRHKITKRGQNVTFRCDPISEHNRLYWYRQTLGQGPEFLTYFQNEAQLEKSRLLSDRFSAERPKGSFSTLEIQRTEQGDSAMYLCASTEEQGSSYEQYFGPGTRLTVT.

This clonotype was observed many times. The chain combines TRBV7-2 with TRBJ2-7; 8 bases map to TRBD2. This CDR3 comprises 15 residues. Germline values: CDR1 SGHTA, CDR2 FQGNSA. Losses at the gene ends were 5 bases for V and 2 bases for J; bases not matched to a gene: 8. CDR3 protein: CASSISGGRPYEQYF. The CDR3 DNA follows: TGTGCCAGCAGCATATCGGGGGGGAGGCCCTACGAGCAGTACTTC.

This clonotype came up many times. This CDR3 is CASSYPYLRDDEQFF. Written as DNA, the CDR3 is TGTGCCAGCAGTTACCCCTATCTCCGGGACGATGAGCAGTTCTTC. The chain links TRBV6-2 or TRBV6-3 to TRBJ2-1; perhaps D is TRBD1 or TRBD2 (5 bases each). Trimming shortened V by 2 bases and J by 8 bases, and 16 bases separated the two germline ends. The CDR3 sequence is 15 residues long. CDR1 MNHEY and CDR2 SVGEGT come from the germline V gene.

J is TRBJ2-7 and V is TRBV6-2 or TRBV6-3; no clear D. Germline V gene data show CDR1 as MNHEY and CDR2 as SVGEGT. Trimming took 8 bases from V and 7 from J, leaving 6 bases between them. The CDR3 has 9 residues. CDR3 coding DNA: TGTGCCAGCGGTCGAGAGCAGTACTTC. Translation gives CASGREQYF.

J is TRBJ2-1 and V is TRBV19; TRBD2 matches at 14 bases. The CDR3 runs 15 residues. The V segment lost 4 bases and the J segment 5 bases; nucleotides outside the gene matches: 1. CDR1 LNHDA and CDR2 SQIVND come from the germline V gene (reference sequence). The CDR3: CASSTGLAGDNEQFF. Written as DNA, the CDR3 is TGTGCCAGTAGTACGGGACTAGCGGGAGACAATGAGCAGTTCTTC.

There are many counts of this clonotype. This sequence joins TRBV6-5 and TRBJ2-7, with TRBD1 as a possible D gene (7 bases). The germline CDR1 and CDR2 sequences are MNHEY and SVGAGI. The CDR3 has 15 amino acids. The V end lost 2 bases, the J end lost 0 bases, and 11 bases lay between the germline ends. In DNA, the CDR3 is TGTGCCAGCAGTTACGGGGGGACAGCCTCCTACGAGCAGTACTTC. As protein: CASSYGGTASYEQYF.